This entry lists 18 T cell receptor beta chains sequenced from one sample in a study of T cell clonotyping in hematopoietic cell transplantation. Regarding time point: recipient sample about 28 days before transplant, after cytoreduction. Assay: immunoSEQ multiplex PCR; the TCRdb copy retains only in-frame clones and omits some. The sample has roughly 44,000 clones, 85% seen once; the top ten hold approximately 3%. Specimen: peripheral blood mononuclear cells, collected before stem cell transplant. Receptors originate from a man between 60 and 75 years old with acute myeloid leukemia. Some clones in this sample may be carry-over from other donors' samples.

The chain has TRBV5-1 and TRBJ1-3, with a tentative D call TRBD1 (5 bases). Germline CDR1 and CDR2: SGHRS and YFSETQ. The CDR3 consists of 15 residues. V lost 0 bases to trimming and J lost 0 bases, with 7 bases between them. CDR3 amino acids: CASSLAGGSGNTIYF. CDR3 nucleotides: TGCGCCAGCAGCTTGGCCGGGGGCTCTGGAAACACCATATATTTT.

The V gene is TRBV5-6, the J gene TRBJ1-5; possible D gene TRBD1, 6 bases. Germline V gene data show CDR1 as SGHDT and CDR2 as YYEEEE. The CDR3 has 18 amino acids. V lost 10 bases and J lost 0, with 26 bases in between. The CDR3 bases are TGTGCCTACGATCGGACAGTAGCGGGCTATCATAGCAATCAGCCCCAGCATTTT. It encodes CAYDRTVAGYHSNQPQHF.

V usage is TRBV7-2 and J usage is TRBJ1-2, with 9 positions matching TRBD1. The junction had 12 bases not matched to a gene; V was cut back by 2 bases and J by 5 bases. CDR1 and CDR2 (germline): SGHTA, FQGNSA. This CDR3 has 17 residues. The CDR3 DNA follows: TGTGCCAGCAGCTTACAGCCGGGACAGGGTGTGGGGTATGGCTACACCTTC. This encodes CASSLQPGQGVGYGYTF.

The V and J genes are TRBV27 and TRBJ2-1; tentative D call: TRBD2 (6 bases). Germline V gene lookup returns CDR1 MNHEY and CDR2 SMNVEV (reference sequence). Trimming removed 2 bases from V and 1 base from J, with 18 bases in between. The CDR3 consists of 18 residues. The CDR3 is CASSLLGGLPKSYNEQFF. As DNA, the CDR3 is TGTGCCAGCAGTTTACTGGGGGGACTCCCAAAATCCTACAATGAGCAGTTCTTC.

The rearrangement links TRBV4-3 to TRBJ1-5; TRBD1 might be the D (5 bases). V was cut by 0 bases and J by 7 bases, with 13 bases left in between. Per the germline V gene, CDR1 is LGHNA and CDR2 is YSLEER. The CDR3 runs to 15 residues. The CDR3 spells CASSQDGAGWQPQHF. CDR3 bases: TGCGCCAGCAGCCAAGATGGGGCAGGTTGGCAGCCCCAGCATTTT.

The chain employs TRBV4-1 and TRBJ1-5; D remains unclear. This CDR3 contains 14 residues. The V gene lost 1 base and the J gene lost 6 bases, with 10 bases spanning the gap. CDR1 is MGHRA, CDR2 YSYEKL, per germline. This chain's CDR3 is CASSQVGSGQPQHF. The CDR3 DNA reads as TGCGCCAGCAGCCAAGTAGGGTCCGGTCAGCCCCAGCATTTT.

The J gene is TRBJ2-3, the V gene TRBV4-3; a weak D match, TRBD2 (5 bases). Looked up from germline, CDR1 is LGHNA and CDR2 is YSLEER. The CDR3 spans 14 residues. V lost 4 bases and J lost 3, with 11 bases in between. The CDR3 DNA is TGCGCCAGCAGCCTAGGCGGGCGAACAGATACGCAGTATTTT. It yields the protein CASSLGGRTDTQYF.

The chain employs TRBV4-2 and TRBJ1-4, with unresolved D. Trimming left V 1 base short and J 5 bases short, with 2 bases between. The CDR3 sequence is 12 residues long. CDR1 is LGHNA, CDR2 YNFKEQ, per germline. The CDR3 reads CASSQVNEKLFF. The CDR3, as DNA: TGTGCCAGCAGCCAAGTAAATGAAAAACTGTTTTTT.

The chain is built from TRBV7-9 and TRBJ2-3; tentatively, D is TRBD2 (6 bases). V gave up 5 bases and J gave up 0 bases, with 12 bases separating them. The CDR3 loop spans 15 amino acids. In germline, CDR1 is SEHNR, CDR2 FQNEAQ (reference sequence). The CDR3 DNA sequence: TGTGCCAGCAGCCTTCGGGACTCTAGCACAGATACGCAGTATTTT. This translates into CASSLRDSSTDTQYF.

This clone was counted once. The V and J genes are TRBV7-8 and TRBJ2-1; the D gene is possibly TRBD2 (5 bases). Germline lookup yields CDR1 SGHVS and CDR2 FQNEAQ. This CDR3 has 15 residues. V was cut by 4 bases and J by 3 bases, with 13 bases left in between. The CDR3 here is CASSSRAGLYNEQFF. CDR3 nucleotides: TGTGCCAGCAGCTCTAGGGCCGGACTCTACAATGAGCAGTTCTTC.

V is TRBV7-2 and J is TRBJ2-1; maybe TRBD1 (6 bases). V lost 5 bases and J lost 10, with 15 bases in between. This CDR3 contains 13 residues. Germline CDR1 SGHTA, CDR2 FQGNSA. CDR3 bases: TGTGCCAGCAGCCGTCCAGGGGCTGGGGAGCAGTTCTTC. Translated, it gives CASSRPGAGEQFF.

The gene calls are TRBV7-2 and TRBJ1-2, with 10 bases identical to TRBD1. The CDR3 sequence is 15 residues long. Unmatched junction bases numbered 6, after V lost 4 bases and J lost 4 bases. Germline CDR1 SGHTA, CDR2 FQGNSA. The CDR3 region is CASSSRTGGSYGYTF. The DNA of the CDR3 is TGTGCCAGCAGCTCCCGGACAGGGGGAAGCTATGGCTACACCTTC.

The rearrangement links TRBV7-3 to TRBJ2-5, with D possibly TRBD2 on 6 matching bases. The CDR3 extends over 16 amino acids. CDR1 is SGHTA and CDR2 is FQGTGA in the germline V gene. V was pared by 5 bases and J by 2 bases, with 18 bases between. The CDR3 is CASSLGAGSPQETQYF. The CDR3 nucleotides read TGTGCCAGCAGCCTGGGCGCGGGGTCCCCTCAAGAGACCCAGTACTTC.

This sequence joins TRBV28 and TRBJ2-7, with 7 bases lining up with TRBD2. The CDR3 totals 17 residues. Germline CDR1 reads MDHEN; CDR2 reads SYDVKM. J gave up 1 base and V 3 bases, and 12 bases lay outside the gene matches. DNA for the CDR3: TGTGCCAGCAGTTTCGTTGTTGGGGGGGGTAAATCCTACGAGCAGTACTTC. It is translated as CASSFVVGGGKSYEQYF.

The chain combines TRBV5-1 with TRBJ2-7, with D possibly being TRBD2 (7 bases). This CDR3 is built from 13 residues. Trimming took 4 bases from V and 4 from J, leaving 12 bases between them. Germline CDR1 SGHRS, CDR2 YFSETQ. CDR3 region: CASSEGGSYEQYF. The CDR3 DNA is TGCGCCAGCAGCGAGGGGGGGTCGTACGAGCAGTACTTC.

This chain connects TRBV29-1 to TRBJ1-1; tentative D call: TRBD1 (6 bases). Trimming removed 7 bases from V and 6 bases from J, with 18 bases in between. Looked up from germline, CDR1 is SQVTM and CDR2 is ANQGSEA. This CDR3 comprises 13 residues. The CDR3 DNA sequence: TGCAGCGCCCATAAACCAGGGGAGCCTGAAGCTTTCTTT. This encodes CSAHKPGEPEAFF.

The chain uses TRBV7-9 and TRBJ1-6; D remains unclear. Trimming took 5 bases from V and 10 from J, leaving 12 bases between them. The CDR3 is 13 residues long. CDR1 is SEHNR and CDR2 is FQNEAQ in the germline V gene (reference sequence). The CDR3 spells CASSPLGKSPLHF. CDR3 nucleotides: TGTGCCAGCAGCCCTTTGGGGAAGTCACCCCTCCACTTT.

The gene calls are TRBV11-2 and TRBJ2-7, with D perhaps TRBD1 (5 bases). V was shortened by 2 bases and J by 0 bases, with 8 bases between the two germline ends. CDR3 size: 14 residues. Germline V gene lookup returns CDR1 SGHAT and CDR2 FQNNGV. The CDR3 region has the DNA TGTGCCAGCAGCTTACAGGGTCTCTCCTACGAGCAGTACTTC. It translates to CASSLQGLSYEQYF.